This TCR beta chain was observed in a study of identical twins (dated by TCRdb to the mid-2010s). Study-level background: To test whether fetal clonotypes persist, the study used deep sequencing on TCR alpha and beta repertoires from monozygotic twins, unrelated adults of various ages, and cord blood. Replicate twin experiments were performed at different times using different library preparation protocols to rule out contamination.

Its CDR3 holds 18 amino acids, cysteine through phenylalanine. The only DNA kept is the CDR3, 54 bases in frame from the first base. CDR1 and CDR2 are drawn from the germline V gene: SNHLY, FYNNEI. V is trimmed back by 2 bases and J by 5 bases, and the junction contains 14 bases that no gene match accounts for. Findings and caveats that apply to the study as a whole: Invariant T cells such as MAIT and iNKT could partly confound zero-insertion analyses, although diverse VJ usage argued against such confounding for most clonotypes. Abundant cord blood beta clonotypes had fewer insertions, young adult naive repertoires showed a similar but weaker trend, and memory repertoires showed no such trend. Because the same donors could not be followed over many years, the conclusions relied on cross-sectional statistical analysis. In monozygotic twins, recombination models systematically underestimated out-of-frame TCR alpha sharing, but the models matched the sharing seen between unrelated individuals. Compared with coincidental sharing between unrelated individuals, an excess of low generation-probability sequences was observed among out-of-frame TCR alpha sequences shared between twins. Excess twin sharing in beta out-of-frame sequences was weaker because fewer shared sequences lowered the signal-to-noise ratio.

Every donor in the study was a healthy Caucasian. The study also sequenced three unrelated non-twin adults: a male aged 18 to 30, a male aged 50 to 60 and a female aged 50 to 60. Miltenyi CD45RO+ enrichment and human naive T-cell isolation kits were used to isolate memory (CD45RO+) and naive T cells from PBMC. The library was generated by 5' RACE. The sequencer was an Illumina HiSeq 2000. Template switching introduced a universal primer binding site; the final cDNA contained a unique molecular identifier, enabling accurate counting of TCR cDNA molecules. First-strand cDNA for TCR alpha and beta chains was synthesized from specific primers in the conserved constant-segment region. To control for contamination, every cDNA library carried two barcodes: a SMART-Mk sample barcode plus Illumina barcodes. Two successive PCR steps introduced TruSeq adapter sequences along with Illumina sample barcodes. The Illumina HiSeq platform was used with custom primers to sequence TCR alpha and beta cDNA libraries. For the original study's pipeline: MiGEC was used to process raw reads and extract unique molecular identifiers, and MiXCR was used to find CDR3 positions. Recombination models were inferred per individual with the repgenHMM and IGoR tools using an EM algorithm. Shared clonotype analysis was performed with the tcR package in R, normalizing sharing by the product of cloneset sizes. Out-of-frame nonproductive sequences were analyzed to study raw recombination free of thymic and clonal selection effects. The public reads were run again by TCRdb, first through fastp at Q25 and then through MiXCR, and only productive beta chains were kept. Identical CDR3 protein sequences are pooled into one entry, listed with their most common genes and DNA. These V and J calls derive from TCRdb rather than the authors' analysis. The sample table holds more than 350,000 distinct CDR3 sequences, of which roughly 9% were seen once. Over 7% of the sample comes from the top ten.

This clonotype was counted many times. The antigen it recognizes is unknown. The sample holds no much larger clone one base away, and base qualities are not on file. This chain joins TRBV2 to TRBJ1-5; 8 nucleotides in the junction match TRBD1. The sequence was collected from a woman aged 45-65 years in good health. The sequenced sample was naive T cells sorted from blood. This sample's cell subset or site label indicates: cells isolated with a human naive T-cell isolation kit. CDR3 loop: CASSEPILGQGSDQPQHF. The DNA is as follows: TGTGCCAGCAGTGAACCGATTCTCGGACAGGGTAGTGATCAGCCCCAGCATTTT. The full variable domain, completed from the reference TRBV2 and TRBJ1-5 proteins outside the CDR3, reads EPEVTQTPSHQVTQMGQEVILRCVPISNHLYFYWYRQILGQKVEFLVSFYNNEISEKSEIFDDQFSVERPDGSNFTLKIRSTKLEDSAMYFCASSEPILGQGSDQPQHFGDGTRLSIL.